A selection of T cell receptor beta chains follows, all from one sample in a study of shared clonotypes between healthy human individuals. Generated by immunoSEQ multiplex PCR, the TCRdb table keeps only in-frame clones and is missing some. Of 2.5 million or so clones listed, about 92% are singletons. Sequencing was performed on naive CD4+ T cells sorted from blood. Source of these receptors: a man aged 18 to 30 in good health. The CDR3 runs from the conserved cysteine through the conserved F or W. A D gene is named only where the DNA matches it firmly. Only some rows state a clone size, as once, few, many or a class for expanded clones.

TRBV9 | . | TRBD1 | CASSVGTGTGAYNEQFF
TRBV13 | . | . | CASSLISDTDTQYF
TRBV4-3 | . | . | CASSQQHGELQPQHF
TRBV10-3 | . | . | CAIRKQKDSYEQYF
TRBV6-1 | . | . | CASREGIPFYGYTF
TRBV30 | . | . | CAWSVGGPYEQYF
TRBV13 | . | TRBD1 | CASSLGDRGRRSPLHF
TRBV30 | once | . | CAWTGESNTGELFF
TRBV5-1 | . | . | CASSGIGNTEAFF
TRBV6-5 | . | . | CASNPYLQINSPLHF
TRBV9 | . | TRBD1 | CASSVGSRTGDYGYTF
TRBV18 | once | . | CASSPRGEPTGELFF
TRBV4-3 | . | TRBD1 | CASSQEIGADRGPYEQYF
TRBV28 | . | . | CASTPSVPNRATDTQYF
TRBV6-6 | . | . | CASSYDHNEKLFF
TRBV5-6 | once | . | CASSPKGGHNEQFF
TRBV9 | . | TRBD2 | CASSAGLAGESVDEQFF
TRBV6-6 | . | . | CASSYTREADTQYF
TRBV7-6 | once | . | CASSGGGLSSGNTIYF
TRBV5-6 | . | TRBD1 | CASSFGAGGGEKLFF
TRBV5-1 | . | . | CASSLAAGSLGGEQFF
TRBV28 | . | . | CASSFGGVYEQYF
TRBV19 | once | . | CASSEGGSYEQYF
TRBV7-2 | . | TRBD1 | CASSFRGSPTDTQYF
TRBV6-5 | . | . | CASSPRGNYEQYF
TRBV4-1 | . | . | CASSQTGIRVDEQYF